Listed below are T cell receptor beta chains from one sample, sequenced in a study of cytomegalovirus exposure and HLA in healthy donors. Profiling relied on immunoSEQ multiplex PCR, and the TCRdb table lists in-frame clones only, not all of them. The sample has 150,000 to 200,000 clones, 80% seen once; the top ten hold about an eighth. Specimen: PBMCs. Receptor source: a woman aged 40 to 50 in good health and CMV-seronegative. Each CDR3 is given with its conserved first and last residue. A D gene is named only where the DNA matches it firmly. Clone size is given for some rows only: seen once, a few or many times, or a class if the clone is expanded.

j_call d_call v_call clone_size cdr3_aa cdr3_nt
TRBJ2-2 TRBD2 TRBV6-5 . CASSYSGGLYTGELFF TGTGCCAGCAGTTACTCGGGGGGGTTGTACACCGGGGAGCTGTTTTTT
TRBJ1-3 . TRBV7-2 once CASSPNRGLGNTIYF TGTGCCAGCAGTCCAAACCGGGGTCTTGGAAACACCATATATTTT
TRBJ2-1 . TRBV7-6 . CASSLGRSPYNEQFF TGTGCCAGCAGCTTAGGGAGGAGTCCCTACAATGAGCAGTTCTTC
TRBJ2-1 TRBD1 TRBV10-3 once CAISEGQASVDEQFF TGTGCCATCAGTGAGGGACAGGCGTCCGTCGATGAGCAGTTCTTC
TRBJ1-5 . TRBV30 . CACGGGDLNQPQHF TGTGCCTGCGGGGGGGGCGACCTTAATCAGCCCCAGCATTTT
TRBJ2-1 . TRBV11-2 . CASSSGNEQFF TGTGCCAGCAGCTCAGGGAATGAGCAGTTCTTC
TRBJ2-7 . TRBV1 once CTSSQAALYEQYF TGCACCAGCAGCCAAGCAGCGCTCTACGAGCAGTACTTC
TRBJ2-7 . TRBV19 . CASSRVAYEQYF TGTGCCAGTAGTCGAGTCGCCTACGAGCAGTACTTC
TRBJ2-7 TRBD1 TRBV29-1 . CSVRGTGTEQYF TGCAGCGTACGAGGGACAGGGACCGAGCAGTACTTC
TRBJ1-6 . TRBV5-6 . CASRRWGGNSPLHF TGTGCCAGCAGAAGGTGGGGGGGCAATTCACCCCTCCACTTT
TRBJ2-1 TRBD1 TRBV7-3 . CASSLDRGNEQFF TGTGCCAGCAGCTTAGACAGGGGTAATGAGCAGTTCTTC
TRBJ2-1 TRBD2 TRBV11-2 . CASSWTSGKYNEQFF TGTGCCAGCAGCTGGACTAGCGGGAAGTACAATGAGCAGTTCTTC
TRBJ1-4 . TRBV6-5 . CASRQGNEKLFF TGTGCCAGCAGACAGGGTAATGAAAAACTGTTTTTT
TRBJ2-2 TRBD1 TRBV5-1 . CASILTGGNTGELFF TGCGCCAGCATATTAACAGGGGGGAACACCGGGGAGCTGTTTTTT
TRBJ1-4 . TRBV7-2 . CASSPQTGNNEKLFF TGTGCCAGCAGCCCGCAGACAGGAAATAATGAAAAACTGTTTTTT
TRBJ2-3 TRBD2 TRBV7-2 . CASSTRLAGGSTDTQYF TGTGCCAGCAGCACCCGGTTAGCGGGGGGCAGCACAGATACGCAGTATTTT
TRBJ2-3 . TRBV30 . CAWRGGTTSSTDTQYF TGTGCCTGGAGGGGAGGGACAACCTCTAGCACAGATACGCAGTATTTT
TRBJ2-1 TRBD1 TRBV5-4 few CASSYDRVTYNEQFF TGTGCCAGCAGTTACGACAGGGTCACCTACAATGAGCAGTTCTTC
TRBJ2-7 . TRBV27 few CASSFRRRSDEQYF TGTGCCAGCAGTTTTCGGCGGAGATCTGACGAGCAGTACTTC
TRBJ2-3 TRBD1 TRBV7-8 once CASSLDEGRGYTDTQYF TGTGCCAGCAGCTTAGATGAAGGCAGGGGGTACACAGATACGCAGTATTTT
TRBJ2-5 TRBD2 TRBV12-5 . CASGFETGEGETQYF TGTGCTAGTGGTTTCGAAACGGGGGAGGGAGAGACCCAGTACTTC
TRBJ1-4 . TRBV6-5 once CASSSAKTEKLFF TGTGCCAGCAGTTCCGCCAAAACAGAAAAACTGTTTTTT
TRBJ2-3 TRBD2 TRBV5-8 . CASTLGAGGTDTQYF TGTGCCAGCACCTTGGGAGCGGGGGGCACAGATACGCAGTATTTT
TRBJ2-3 TRBD2 TRBV5-4 few CASSSKRERSTDTQYF TGTGCCAGCAGCTCAAAGCGGGAGCGGAGCACAGATACGCAGTATTTT
TRBJ2-7 TRBD1 TRBV12-5 . CASGTTGGRGEQYF TGTGCTAGTGGTACTACAGGGGGCAGGGGCGAGCAGTACTTC
TRBJ1-2 . TRBV10-3 . CAISYEINYGYTF TGTGCCATCAGTTACGAGATTAACTATGGCTACACCTTC
TRBJ2-4 TRBD1 TRBV5-4 . CASSPGQGLAKNIQYF TGTGCCAGCAGCCCAGGACAGGGTCTAGCCAAAAACATTCAGTACTTC
TRBJ1-5 . TRBV28 . CASRGGLLPNQPQHF TGTGCCAGCAGGGGGGGACTCCTTCCCAATCAGCCCCAGCATTTT
TRBJ2-7 TRBD2 TRBV25-1 few CASTNLLVGGGYEQYF TGTGCCAGCACCAACCTCCTTGTTGGGGGGGGCTACGAGCAGTACTTC
TRBJ1-2 . TRBV30 . CATRTDLYGYTF TGTGCCACAAGGACAGACCTCTATGGCTACACCTTC
TRBJ1-2 . TRBV6-5 few CASSTRVDYGYTF TGTGCCAGCAGTACCAGGGTGGACTATGGCTACACCTTC
TRBJ2-3 TRBD2 TRBV7-2 . CASSLVSSGATDTQYF TGTGCCAGCAGCTTAGTGTCTAGCGGGGCGACAGATACGCAGTATTTT
TRBJ2-2 . TRBV19 . CASSIVPYTNTGELFF TGTGCCAGTAGTATAGTGCCCTATACGAACACCGGGGAGCTGTTTTTT
TRBJ2-2 . TRBV6-1 . CASKIAEGAGELFF TGTGCCAGCAAGATTGCGGAAGGAGCCGGGGAGCTGTTTTTT
TRBJ2-7 . TRBV2 . CASNRESISSYEQYF TGTGCCAGTAACAGGGAATCCATTAGCTCCTACGAGCAGTACTTC
TRBJ2-6 . TRBV5-4 . CASSFWRANVLTF TGTGCCAGCAGCTTTTGGAGAGCCAACGTCCTGACTTTC
TRBJ2-1 TRBD1 TRBV23-1 . CASRPPGQGMNEQFF TGCGCCAGCAGGCCACCGGGACAGGGGATGAATGAGCAGTTCTTC
TRBJ2-2 TRBD1 TRBV30 . CAWSGPGQGFTGELFF TGTGCCTGGAGTGGACCGGGACAGGGCTTCACCGGGGAGCTGTTTTTT